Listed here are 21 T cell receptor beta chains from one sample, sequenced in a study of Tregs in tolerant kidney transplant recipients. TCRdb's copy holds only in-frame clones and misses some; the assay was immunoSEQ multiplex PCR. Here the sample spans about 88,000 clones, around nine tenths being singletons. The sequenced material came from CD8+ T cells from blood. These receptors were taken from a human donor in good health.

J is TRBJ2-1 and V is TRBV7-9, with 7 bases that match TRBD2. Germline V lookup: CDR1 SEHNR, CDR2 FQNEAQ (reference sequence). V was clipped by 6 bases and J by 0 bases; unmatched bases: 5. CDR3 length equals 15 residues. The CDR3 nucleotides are TGTGCCAGCAGTGGGGGGGAAAGCTCCTACAATGAGCAGTTCTTC. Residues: CASSGGESSYNEQFF.

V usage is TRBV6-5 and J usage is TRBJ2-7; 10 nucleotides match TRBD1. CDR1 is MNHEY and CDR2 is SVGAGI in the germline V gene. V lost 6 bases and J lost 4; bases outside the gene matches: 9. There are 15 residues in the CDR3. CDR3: CASRDRGDPPYEQYF. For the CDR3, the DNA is TGTGCCAGCAGGGACAGGGGGGATCCCCCTTACGAGCAGTACTTC.

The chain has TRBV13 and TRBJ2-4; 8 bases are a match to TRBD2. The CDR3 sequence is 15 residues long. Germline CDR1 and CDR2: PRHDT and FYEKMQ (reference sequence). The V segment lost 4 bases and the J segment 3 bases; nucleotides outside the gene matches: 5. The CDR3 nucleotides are TGTGCCAGCAGCTCCTGGGGGACTAGCAAAAACATTCAGTACTTC. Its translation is CASSSWGTSKNIQYF.

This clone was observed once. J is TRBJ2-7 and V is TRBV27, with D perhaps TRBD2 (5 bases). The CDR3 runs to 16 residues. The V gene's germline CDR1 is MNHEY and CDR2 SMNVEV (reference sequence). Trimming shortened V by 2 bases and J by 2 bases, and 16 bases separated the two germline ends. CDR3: CASSLNPWTDTYEQYF. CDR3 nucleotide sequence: TGTGCCAGCAGTTTAAATCCTTGGACTGATACCTACGAGCAGTACTTC.

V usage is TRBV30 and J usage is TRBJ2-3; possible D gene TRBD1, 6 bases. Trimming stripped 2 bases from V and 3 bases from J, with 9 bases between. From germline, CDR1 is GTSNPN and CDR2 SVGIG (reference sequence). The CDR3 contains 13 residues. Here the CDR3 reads CAWSSQGTDTQYF. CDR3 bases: TGTGCCTGGAGTTCGCAGGGGACAGATACGCAGTATTTT.

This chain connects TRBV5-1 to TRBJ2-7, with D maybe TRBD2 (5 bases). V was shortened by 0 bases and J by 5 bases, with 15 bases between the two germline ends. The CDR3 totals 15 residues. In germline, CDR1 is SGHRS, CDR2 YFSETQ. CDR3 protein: CASSLETRVGDEQYF. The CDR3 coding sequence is TGCGCCAGCAGCTTGGAGACTCGGGTCGGGGACGAGCAGTACTTC.

As DNA, the CDR3 is TGTGCCAGCAGCTTAAGTGTCTCCTACGAGCAGTACTTC. This codes for CASSLSVSYEQYF. J is TRBJ2-7 and V is TRBV13; no reliable D call. In germline, CDR1 is PRHDT, CDR2 FYEKMQ (reference sequence). This CDR3 comprises 13 residues. Trimming shortened V by 2 bases and J by 0 bases, and 5 bases separated the two germline ends.

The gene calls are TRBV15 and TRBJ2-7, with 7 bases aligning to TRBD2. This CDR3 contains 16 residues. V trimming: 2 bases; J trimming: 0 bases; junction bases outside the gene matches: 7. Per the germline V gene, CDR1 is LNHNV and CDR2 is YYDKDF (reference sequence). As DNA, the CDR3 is TGTGCCACCAGCAGAAGAGCGGGGCCACCCTCCTACGAGCAGTACTTC. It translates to CATSRRAGPPSYEQYF.

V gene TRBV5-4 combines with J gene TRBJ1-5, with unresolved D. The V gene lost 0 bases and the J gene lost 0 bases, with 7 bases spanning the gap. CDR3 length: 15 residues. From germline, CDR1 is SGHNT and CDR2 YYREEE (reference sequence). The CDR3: CASSLGGYSNQPQHF. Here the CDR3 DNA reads TGTGCCAGCAGCTTGGGTGGGTATAGCAATCAGCCCCAGCATTTT.

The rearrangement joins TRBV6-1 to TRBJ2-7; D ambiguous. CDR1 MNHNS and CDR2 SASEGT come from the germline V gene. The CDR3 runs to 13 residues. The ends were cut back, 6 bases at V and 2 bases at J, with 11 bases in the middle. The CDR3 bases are TGTGCCAGCAGGGTCGACGGAACCTACGAGCAGTACTTC. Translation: CASRVDGTYEQYF.

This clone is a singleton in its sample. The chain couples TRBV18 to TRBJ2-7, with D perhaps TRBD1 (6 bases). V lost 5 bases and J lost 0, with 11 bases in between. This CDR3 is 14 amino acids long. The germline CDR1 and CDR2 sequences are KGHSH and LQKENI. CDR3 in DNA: TGTGCCAGCTCAACAGGGCCCCTCTCCTACGAGCAGTACTTC. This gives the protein CASSTGPLSYEQYF. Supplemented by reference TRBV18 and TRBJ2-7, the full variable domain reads NAGVMQNPRHLVRRRGQEARLRCSPMKGHSHVYWYRQLPEEGLKFMVYLQKENIIDESGMPKERFSAEFPKEGPSILRIQQVVRGDSAAYFCASSTGPLSYEQYFGPGTRLTVT.

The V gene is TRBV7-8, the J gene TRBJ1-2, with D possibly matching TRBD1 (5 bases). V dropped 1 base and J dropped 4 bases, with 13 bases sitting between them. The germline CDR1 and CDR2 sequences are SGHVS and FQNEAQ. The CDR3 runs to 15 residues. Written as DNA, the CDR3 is TGTGCCAGCAGCTTAGTCGGTGGGGCCCTCTATGGCTACACCTTC. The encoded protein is CASSLVGGALYGYTF.

The CDR3 here is CASRPGQGPYEQYF. The CDR3 nucleotides are TGTGCCAGCAGGCCGGGACAGGGCCCCTACGAGCAGTACTTC. The chain recombines TRBV2 with TRBJ2-7; TRBD1 agrees at 9 bases. This CDR3 contains 14 residues. Germline lookup yields CDR1 SNHLY and CDR2 FYNNEI. V trimming: 6 bases; J trimming: 2 bases; junction bases outside the gene matches: 5.

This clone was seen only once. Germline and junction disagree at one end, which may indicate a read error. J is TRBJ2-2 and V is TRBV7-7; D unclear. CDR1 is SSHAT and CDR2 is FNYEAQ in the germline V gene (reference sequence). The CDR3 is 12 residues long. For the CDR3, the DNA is TGTGCTAGCAGCTTACCCACCGGGGAGCTGTTTTTT. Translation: CASSLPTGELFF. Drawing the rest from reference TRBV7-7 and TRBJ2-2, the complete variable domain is GAGVSQSPRYKVTKRGQDVTLRCDPISSHATLYWYQQALGQGPEFLTYFNYEAQPDKSGLPSDRFSAERPEGSISTLTIQRTEQRDSAMYRCASSLPTGELFFGEGSRLTVL.

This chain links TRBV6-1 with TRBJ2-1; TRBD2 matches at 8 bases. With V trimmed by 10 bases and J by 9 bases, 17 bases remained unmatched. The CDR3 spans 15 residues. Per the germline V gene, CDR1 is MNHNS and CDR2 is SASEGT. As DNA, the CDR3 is TGTGCCACCACAATAGACAGCGGGAGCAGTGGTGAGCAGTTCTTC. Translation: CATTIDSGSSGEQFF.

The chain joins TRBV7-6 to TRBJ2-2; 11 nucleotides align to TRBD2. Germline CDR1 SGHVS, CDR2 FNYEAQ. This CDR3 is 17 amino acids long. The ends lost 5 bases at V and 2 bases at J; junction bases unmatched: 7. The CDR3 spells CASSPRLAGYNTGELFF. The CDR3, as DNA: TGTGCCAGCAGCCCCCGACTAGCGGGATATAACACCGGGGAGCTGTTTTTT.

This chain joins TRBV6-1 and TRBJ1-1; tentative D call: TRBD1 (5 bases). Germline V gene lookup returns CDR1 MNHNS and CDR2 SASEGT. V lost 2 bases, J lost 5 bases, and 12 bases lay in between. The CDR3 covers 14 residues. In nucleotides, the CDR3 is TGTGCCAGCAGTGAAATCCAGGGACGGACTGAAGCTTTCTTT. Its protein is CASSEIQGRTEAFF.

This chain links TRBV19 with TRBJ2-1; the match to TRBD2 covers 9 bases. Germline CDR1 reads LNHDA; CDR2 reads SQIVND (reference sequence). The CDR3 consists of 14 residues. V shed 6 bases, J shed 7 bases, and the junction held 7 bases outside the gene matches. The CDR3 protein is CASRGLAEQNEQFF. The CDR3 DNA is TGTGCCAGTAGGGGACTAGCTGAACAAAATGAGCAGTTCTTC.

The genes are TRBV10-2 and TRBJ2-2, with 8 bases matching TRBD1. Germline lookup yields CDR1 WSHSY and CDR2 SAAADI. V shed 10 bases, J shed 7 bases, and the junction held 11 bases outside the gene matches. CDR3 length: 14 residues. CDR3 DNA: TGCGCCACCTCGGACAGGGAATTCGGCGGGGAGCTGTTTTTT. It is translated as CATSDREFGGELFF.

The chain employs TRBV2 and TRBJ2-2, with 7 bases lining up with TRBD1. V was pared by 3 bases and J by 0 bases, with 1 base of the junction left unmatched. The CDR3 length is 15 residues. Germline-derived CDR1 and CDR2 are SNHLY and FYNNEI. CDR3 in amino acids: CASSEGTANTGELFF. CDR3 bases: TGTGCCAGCAGTGAGGGGACAGCGAACACCGGGGAGCTGTTTTTT. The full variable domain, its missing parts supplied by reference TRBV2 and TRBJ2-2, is EPEVTQTPSHQVTQMGQEVILRCVPISNHLYFYWYRQILGQKVEFLVSFYNNEISEKSEIFDDQFSVERPDGSNFTLKIRSTKLEDSAMYFCASSEGTANTGELFFGEGSRLTVL.

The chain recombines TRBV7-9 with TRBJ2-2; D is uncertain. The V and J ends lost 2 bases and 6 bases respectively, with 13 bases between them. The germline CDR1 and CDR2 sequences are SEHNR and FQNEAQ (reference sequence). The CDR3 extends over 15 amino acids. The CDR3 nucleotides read TGTGCCAGCAGCTTATGGGCCGGTCGGTCCGGGGAGCTGTTTTTT. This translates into CASSLWAGRSGELFF.